This T cell receptor (beta chain) was sequenced in a study of blood T cell repertoires in COVID-19. Some clones are missing from TCRdb's copy, which holds only in-frame ones; the method was immunoSEQ multiplex PCR. This sample has around 480,000 clones; 87% occur once, and the top ten carry roughly 0.72%. CDR3 length: 14 residues. Per the germline V gene, CDR1 is MNHNY and CDR2 is SVGAGI (reference sequence). V was pared by 5 bases and J by 1 base, with 9 bases between. This sequence joins TRBV6-6 and TRBJ1-5, with D perhaps TRBD1 (5 bases). The sequenced material came from PBMCs or T cells enriched from blood (not recorded which). The receptor was isolated from a woman aged 18 to 35 who had recovered from COVID-19. CDR3 coding DNA: TGTGCCAGCAGTAGCAGGGTGAGCAATCAGCCCCAGCATTTT. This gives the protein CASSSRVSNQPQHF.